These 22 T cell receptor beta chains were all obtained from the same sample, sequenced in a study of regulatory T cells in long-lasting Graves disease. Indicated time point: newly diagnosed GD, antithyroid drugs for less than 3 months. The TCR library was prepared using RNA isolated from PBMCs. Both iRepertoire HTBI primers and Arm-PCR of CDR3 regions were used to build the TCR beta libraries. Each CDR3 protein gets one entry after TCRdb re-called the multiplex PCR reads with MiXCR. The data hold about 620,000 distinct CDR3 sequences, with 15% to 20% observed a single time. These data were also filed under a second study, of T cells in Graves' hyperthyroidism and ophthalmopathy.

The source material was peripheral blood mononuclear cells (PBMCs), sampled at new diagnosis, from a patient treated with antithyroid drugs. These receptor sequences come from a woman aged 25 to 39 with Graves disease.

Many counts were recorded for this clonotype. The chain employs TRBV11-3 and TRBJ1-3; D call uncertain. The germline V gene has CDR1 SGHNT and CDR2 YENEEA. There are 13 residues in the CDR3. V was pared by 2 bases and J by 0 bases, with 2 bases between. The DNA of the CDR3 is TGTGCCAGCAGCTTAAACTCTGGAAACACCATATATTTT. This sequence encodes CASSLNSGNTIYF.

In its sample, this clonotype was seen a few times. The genes are TRBV7-9 and TRBJ2-6, with 9 bases aligning to TRBD2. The CDR3 is 17 residues long. Germline CDR1 is SEHNR and CDR2 is FQNEAQ (reference sequence). Trimming at V came to 1 base and at J to 4 bases, leaving 5 bases not matched to a gene. DNA of the CDR3: TGTGCCAGCAGCTTAGGACTAGCGGTCTCCGGGGCCAACGTCCTGACTTTC. It yields the protein CASSLGLAVSGANVLTF.

On this clonotype: The junction departs from the called germline gene at one end, perhaps through a read error. This chain uses TRBV7-9 with TRBJ2-3; D assignment may be TRBD1 or TRBD2 (5 bases each). Per the germline V gene, CDR1 is SEHNR and CDR2 is FQNEAQ (reference sequence). The CDR3 totals 17 residues. The CDR3 coding sequence is TGTGCCAGCAGCTTCACAAAGGGACCAAACTTTGCAGATACGCGGTATTTT. As protein: CASSFTKGPNFADTRYF.

This clonotype was seen at least ten times. V gene TRBV20-1 combines with J gene TRBJ2-1; 8 nucleotides agree with TRBD2. Trimming cost V 3 bases and J 6 bases; bases outside gene matches: 4. The germline CDR1 and CDR2 sequences are DFQATT and SNEGSKA (reference sequence). The CDR3 contains 13 residues. CDR3 protein: CSARDGRANEQFF. CDR3 bases: TGCAGTGCTAGGGACGGGAGGGCCAATGAGCAGTTCTTC.

The rearrangement uses TRBV6-5 and TRBJ1-5; possible D gene TRBD1, 6 bases. This CDR3 is built from 15 residues. Germline V gene data show CDR1 as MNHEY and CDR2 as SVGAGI. V dropped 4 bases and J dropped 4 bases, with 14 bases sitting between them. The CDR3 coding sequence is TGTGCCAGCAGTTCCTTGGACAGTTGGAATCAGCCCCAGCATTTT. This codes for CASSSLDSWNQPQHF.

About this clonotype: A much larger clone lies one base from this, so it may be a read error. The CDR3 DNA is TGCGCCGGCAGCTTGATGGCAGGGGGACAGCCCCAGCATTTT. It codes for CAGSLMAGGQPQHF. This chain uses TRBV5-1 with TRBJ1-5; 7 nucleotides agree with TRBD1. This CDR3 has 14 residues. Germline loops: CDR1 SGHRS, CDR2 YFSETQ. Full variable domain (remainder filled in from reference TRBV5-1 and TRBJ1-5): KAGVTQTPRYLIKTRGQQVTLSCSPISGHRSVSWYQQTPGQGLQFLFEYFSETQRNKGNFPGRFSGRQFSNSRSEMNVSTLELGDSALYLCAGSLMAGGQPQHFGDGTRLSIL.

The table lists this clonotype with a few counts. This chain links TRBV29-1 with TRBJ2-1, with D possibly matching TRBD1 (5 bases). V dropped 6 bases and J dropped 0 bases, with 12 bases sitting between them. The CDR3 covers 14 residues. Per germline, CDR1 SQVTM and CDR2 ANQGSEA. The CDR3 DNA reads as TGCAGCGTGGGAAAGGGGAACTCCTACAATGAGCAGTTCTTC. Its translation is CSVGKGNSYNEQFF.

This chain joins TRBV5-1 and TRBJ2-1; D might be TRBD2 (5 bases). The germline CDR1 and CDR2 sequences are SGHRS and YFSETQ. V lost 0 bases and J 9 bases, leaving 10 bases between the germline ends. The CDR3 is 13 amino acids. The CDR3 DNA is TGCGCCAGCAGCTTGGGACTAACCCGTGAGCAGTTCTTC. It is translated as CASSLGLTREQFF.

This clonotype was observed at least ten times. CDR3 bases: TGTGCCACCAGTGGGGACAGGGTTAGTCAGCCCCAGCATTTT. It encodes CATSGDRVSQPQHF. The chain has TRBV24-1 and TRBJ1-5; 9 bases match TRBD1. Germline CDR1 and CDR2: KGHDR and SFDVKD. J gave up 6 bases and V 5 bases, and 4 bases lay outside the gene matches. The CDR3 covers 14 residues.

The table lists this clonotype with many counts. This chain uses TRBV20-1 with TRBJ2-1; TRBD2 aligns across 10 bases. There are 16 residues in the CDR3. The germline V gene encodes CDR1 DFQATT and CDR2 SNEGSKA (reference sequence). Trimming took 5 bases from V and 7 from J; bases not matched to a gene: 14. CDR3 region: CSAPPEREGGRNEQFF. The CDR3 region has the DNA TGCAGTGCTCCTCCGGAGCGGGAGGGCGGTAGGAATGAGCAGTTCTTC.

This clonotype was seen many times. The chain recombines TRBV11-2 with TRBJ2-7, with 7 nucleotides matching TRBD2. The CDR3 is made up of 12 amino acids. Germline V gene data show CDR1 as SGHAT and CDR2 as FQNNGV. The V segment lost 4 bases and the J segment 6 bases; nucleotides outside the gene matches: 3. The CDR3 loop is CASSSGGFEQYF. CDR3 DNA: TGTGCCAGCAGCTCGGGGGGATTCGAGCAGTACTTC.

This clonotype has at least ten counts. CDR3 region: CASSSPDRGPHGYTF. CDR3 sequence (DNA): TGTGCCAGCAGCTCCCCGGACAGGGGGCCTCATGGCTACACCTTC. The gene calls are TRBV7-2 and TRBJ1-2; 11 bases map to TRBD1. V shed 4 bases and J 6 bases; nucleotides not matched to a gene: 7. Germline assignment: CDR1 SGHTA and CDR2 FQGNSA. This CDR3 is built from 15 residues.

This chain connects TRBV3-1 to TRBJ2-5, with 10 bases lining up with TRBD2. The V gene end was trimmed by 1 base and the J gene end by 5 bases; junction bases not matched to a gene: 10. Looked up from germline, CDR1 is LGHDT and CDR2 is YNNKEL (reference sequence). The CDR3 is made up of 17 amino acids. The CDR3 sequence is CASSQGASGRASETQYF. The CDR3 DNA reads TGTGCCAGCAGCCAAGGGGCTAGCGGGAGAGCCAGCGAGACCCAGTACTTC.

As concerns this clonotype: Just one base apart from a much larger clone, this may be a read error. The rearrangement uses TRBV20-1 and TRBJ2-3; 9 bases agree with TRBD2. CDR1 is DFQATT, CDR2 SNEGSKA, per germline (reference sequence). This CDR3 has 16 residues. The CDR3 DNA follows: TGCAGGGCTAGAGATCCGGGAAGCGGGAGGTCAGATACGCAGTATTTT. It is translated as CRARDPGSGRSDTQYF.

This clonotype turned up a few times. V and J are TRBV5-1 and TRBJ1-1, with unresolved D. CDR1 and CDR2 (germline): SGHRS, YFSETQ. CDR3 length: 13 residues. The V end lost 3 bases, the J end lost 3 bases, and 9 bases lay between the germline ends. CDR3 nucleotides: TGCGCCAGCAGCTCGGACGACTACACTGAAGCTTTCTTT. Protein product: CASSSDDYTEAFF.

This clonotype was seen more than once but under ten times. The V gene is TRBV20-1, the J gene TRBJ2-7; the D gene is possibly TRBD1 (6 bases). Germline lookup yields CDR1 DFQATT and CDR2 SNEGSKA (reference sequence). The germline V and J ends were trimmed by 3 bases and 2 bases, with 8 bases remaining between them. CDR3 length: 12 residues. CDR3 nucleotides: TGCAGTGCTAGCTGGGGGCCCTACGAGCAGTACTTC. Amino acid sequence: CSASWGPYEQYF.

A single count supports this clonotype. Here the CDR3 reads CASSRGQGAFEQYF. In DNA, the CDR3 is TGTGCCAGCAGCCGGGGACAGGGGGCGTTCGAGCAGTACTTC. The chain is built from TRBV5-6 and TRBJ2-7; TRBD1 aligns across 12 bases. J gave up 6 bases and V 4 bases, and 5 bases lay outside the gene matches. Germline V gene data show CDR1 as SGHDT and CDR2 as YYEEEE. The CDR3 loop spans 14 amino acids.

This clonotype was detected ten times or more. V and J are TRBV10-3 and TRBJ2-5; the D gene is possibly TRBD1 (6 bases). CDR3 length equals 14 residues. Trimming took 9 bases from V and 2 from J, leaving 16 bases between them. Germline V gene data show CDR1 as ENHRY and CDR2 as SYGVKD. CDR3 amino acids: CAIRGETGQETQYF. In nucleotides, the CDR3 is TGTGCCATTCGGGGCGAAACAGGGCAAGAGACCCAGTACTTC.

This chain links TRBV7-2 with TRBJ2-1; the match to TRBD1 covers 8 bases. V lost 5 bases, J lost 4 bases, and 7 bases stayed unmatched. This CDR3 region has 15 residues. In germline, CDR1 is SGHTA, CDR2 FQGNSA. The CDR3 loop is CASSAPGTGYNEQFF. DNA for the CDR3: TGTGCCAGCAGCGCCCCCGGGACAGGATACAATGAGCAGTTCTTC.

A few counts support this clonotype. CDR3 protein: CATSDHWAETQYF. CDR3 in DNA: TGTGCCACCAGTGACCACTGGGCGGAGACCCAGTACTTC. The chain recombines TRBV24-1 with TRBJ2-5; D not resolved. Per germline, CDR1 KGHDR and CDR2 SFDVKD. The CDR3 runs 13 residues. Between the trimmed V and J ends, which lost 4 bases and 5 bases, there was a span of 10 bases.

This clonotype occurred a few times. The rearrangement links TRBV30 to TRBJ1-6; weak D call: TRBD1 (5 bases). The CDR3 runs to 16 residues. Germline V gene sequence: CDR1 GTSNPN, CDR2 SVGIG (reference sequence). Trimming shortened V by 2 bases and J by 12 bases, and 23 bases separated the two germline ends. This CDR3 is CAWSSTSAGTFRPLHF. In DNA, the CDR3 is TGTGCCTGGAGTTCTACCTCCGCGGGGACTTTCAGACCCCTCCACTTT. The variable domain in full, with the rest retrieved from reference TRBV30 and TRBJ1-6, is SQTIHQWPATLVQPVGSPLSLECTVEGTSNPNLYWYRQAAGRGLQLLFYSVGIGQISSEVPQNLSASRPQDRQFILSSKKLLLSDSGFYLCAWSSTSAGTFRPLHFGNGTRLTVT.

This clonotype was picked up many times. The chain combines TRBV29-1 with TRBJ2-7, with D unclear. The CDR3 is 11 amino acids. V lost 4 bases to trimming and J lost 4 bases, with 8 bases between them. Germline CDR1 reads SQVTM; CDR2 reads ANQGSEA. CDR3 DNA: TGCAGCGTTGTCTGGGGATACGAGCAGTACTTC. It is translated as CSVVWGYEQYF.